This TCR beta chain was obtained from a study of early T cells in non-severe SARS-CoV-2 infection. Study overall: Chains were not paired, and sequencing was done on bulk RNA from unsorted whole blood. General study results and limits: The matching step, a VDJdb search, favored anti-spike CD8 responses and missed private and CD4 specificities.

The sample holds many counts of this clonotype. What it binds is not known. Germline V lookup: CDR1 SGHRS, CDR2 YFSETQ. The CDR3 runs to 13 residues. Trimming stripped 0 bases from V and 6 bases from J, with 7 bases between. Unique molecular identifier tags were affixed to discrete cDNA molecules. TCRdb re-analysed the 5' RACE reads in MiXCR, keeping a single row per CDR3 protein. The table lists about 85,000 distinct CDR3 sequences, over 13% of them singletons. This clonotype was obtained from an adult who was a healthcare worker with PCR-confirmed SARS-CoV-2 infection or an uninfected control (not recorded which). The source material was whole blood. The chain has TRBV5-1 and TRBJ1-3; the D is unclear. CDR3 amino acids: CASSLEGLNTIYF. CDR3 bases: TGCGCCAGCAGCTTGGAAGGGTTAAACACCATATATTTT.